Sequencing of this T cell receptor (beta chain) was carried out in a study of beta chain features in type 1 diabetes. About the study: Healthy donors resembled patients in age, gender and cell yields.

Since all of the isolated RNA was reverse transcribed, expressed TCRB transcripts were what got sequenced. Sequencing was performed with immunoSEQ multiplex PCR; in TCRdb, only in-frame clones are kept and a portion is missing. The sample includes approximately 37,000 clones, 64% of them seen just once. Via CD45RO/CCR7/CD25/CD127/CD95/CD27, cells of the CD4+ naive, central memory, regulatory and stem cell-like memory subsets were sorted. The length of the CDR3 is 13 residues. Germline V gene sequence: CDR1 GTSNPN, CDR2 SVGIG (reference sequence). V lost 2 bases and J lost 4, with 9 bases in between. General observations from the study: More deletions and fewer insertions at VDJ junctions were found in patients with type 1 diabetes.

On this clone: As yet, its antigen is unknown.

Sequenced input: Tregs from blood. This clonotype was obtained from a woman under 40 in good health. V gene TRBV30 combines with J gene TRBJ1-5; weak D call: TRBD1 (6 bases). The CDR3 protein is CAWSYGQNQPQHF. The CDR3 DNA sequence: TGTGCCTGGAGTTATGGACAGAATCAGCCCCAGCATTTT.